The 10 T cell receptor beta chains below were found in one sample sequenced in a study of cytomegalovirus exposure and HLA in healthy donors. Produced via immunoSEQ multiplex PCR; TCRdb's table is partial and in-frame only. The table shows tens of thousands of clones, with about 90% occurring only once. The sequencing sample was made of PBMCs. The receptors originated from a woman aged 18-29 years in good health and CMV-seropositive.

This clone has only one observation. The J gene is TRBJ2-4, the V gene TRBV2; 7 bases fit TRBD1. J lost 0 bases, V lost 4 bases, and 9 bases had no gene match. This CDR3 region has 17 residues. Germline V gene data show CDR1 as SNHLY and CDR2 as FYNNEI. This CDR3 reads CASSGSGQTGAKNIQYF. The CDR3 DNA reads as TGTGCCAGCAGTGGATCGGGACAGACTGGAGCCAAAAACATTCAGTACTTC.

V is TRBV27 and J is TRBJ2-1; 9 bases are shared with TRBD1. CDR3 size: 14 residues. CDR1 is MNHEY and CDR2 is SMNVEV in the germline V gene (reference sequence). The V and J ends lost 6 bases and 4 bases, in that order; junction bases with no gene match: 4. CDR3 residues: CASRGTGPYNEQFF. The CDR3 nucleotides read TGTGCCAGCAGGGGGACAGGGCCGTACAATGAGCAGTTCTTC.

V is TRBV9 and J is TRBJ2-1; D might be TRBD2 (5 bases). Trimming removed 3 bases from V and 6 bases from J, with 16 bases in between. The CDR3 has 15 residues. The V gene's germline CDR1 is SGDLS and CDR2 YYNGEE. Here the CDR3 reads CASSARGTSGNEQFF. The CDR3 coding sequence is TGTGCCAGCAGCGCACGGGGTACATCGGGCAATGAGCAGTTCTTC.

The rearrangement joins TRBV10-3 to TRBJ1-5; D might be TRBD1 (6 bases). Germline CDR1 reads ENHRY; CDR2 reads SYGVKD. The CDR3 totals 17 residues. Trimming removed 0 bases at V and 2 bases at J, with 14 bases between. Here the CDR3 reads CAISESSLGAGNQPQHF. The DNA for the CDR3 is TGTGCCATCAGTGAGTCTTCCCTGGGGGCAGGCAATCAGCCCCAGCATTTT.

The chain is built from TRBV7-2 and TRBJ2-3; 8 bases agree with TRBD1. V lost 0 bases to trimming and J lost 0 bases; unmatched junction nucleotides: 8. CDR3 size: 18 residues. The germline gives CDR1 SGHTA, CDR2 FQGNSA. CDR3: CASSLALVTGASTDTQYF. The CDR3 DNA sequence: TGTGCCAGCAGCTTAGCGCTCGTGACAGGGGCTAGCACAGATACGCAGTATTTT.

The chain is built from TRBV19 and TRBJ2-7; D not resolved. The CDR3 sequence is 15 residues long. Germline-derived CDR1 and CDR2 are LNHDA and SQIVND (reference sequence). V dropped 10 bases and J dropped 0 bases, with 19 bases sitting between them. The CDR3 DNA is TGTGCCACCTCTCTTAATGGCCACAGCTCCTACGAGCAGTACTTC. Translation gives CATSLNGHSSYEQYF.

The chain combines TRBV11-2 with TRBJ1-4, with TRBD1 matching 9 bases. CDR1 and CDR2 from the germline V gene are SGHAT and FQNNGV. This CDR3 comprises 14 residues. Trimming took 5 bases from V and 8 from J; bases not matched to a gene: 6. The CDR3 loop is CASSIDRGGEKLFF. CDR3 nucleotides: TGTGCCAGCAGCATTGACAGGGGGGGCGAAAAACTGTTTTTT.

The genes are TRBV7-9 and TRBJ2-5; a possible D gene is TRBD1 (6 bases). Per the germline V gene, CDR1 is SEHNR and CDR2 is FQNEAQ (reference sequence). The CDR3 is 13 amino acids. Trimming removed 8 bases at V and 0 bases at J, with 10 bases between. The CDR3 loop is CASGGGYQETQYF. CDR3 DNA sequence: TGTGCCAGCGGGGGCGGATACCAAGAGACCCAGTACTTC.

The rearrangement joins TRBV6-6 to TRBJ2-2; no clear D gene. From germline, CDR1 is MNHNY and CDR2 SVGAGI (reference sequence). Trimming removed 6 bases from V and 2 bases from J, with 4 bases in between. The CDR3 totals 12 residues. The CDR3 nucleotides are TGTGCCAGCAGCTCCAACACCGGGGAGCTGTTTTTT. Protein: CASSSNTGELFF.

The V gene is TRBV5-4, the J gene TRBJ1-2; 8 positions match TRBD1. The V gene end was trimmed by 4 bases and the J gene end by 2 bases; junction bases not matched to a gene: 10. Germline values: CDR1 SGHNT, CDR2 YYREEE (reference sequence). The CDR3 runs 16 residues. The CDR3 coding sequence is TGTGCCAGCAGCATTCCCGGGACAGGAAAAAACTATGGCTACACCTTC. Protein sequence: CASSIPGTGKNYGYTF.